The 22 T cell receptor beta chains reported below all come from one sample, sequenced in a study of T cell responses to AZD1222 COVID-19 vaccine. Generated by immunoSEQ multiplex PCR, the TCRdb table keeps only in-frame clones and is missing some. The sample includes over 100,000 clones, approximately 88% of them seen just once. The sample was peripheral blood, taken on day 0 of MenACWY control vaccination. The receptors stem from an adult in good health.

This clone appeared once. The chain employs TRBV9 and TRBJ2-7; D unclear. Germline CDR1 and CDR2: SGDLS and YYNGEE. CDR3 length: 14 residues. V was shortened by 0 bases and J by 6 bases, with 13 bases between the two germline ends. The CDR3 loop is CASSVDPLPAEQYF. CDR3 nucleotides: TGTGCCAGCAGCGTAGACCCCCTCCCTGCCGAGCAGTACTTC.

As regards this clone: This specimen includes other DNA sequences encoding the same CDR3. The V call is TRBV25-1, the J call TRBJ2-7, with 8 bases that match TRBD2. The germline gives CDR1 MGHDK, CDR2 SYGVNS. The length of the CDR3 is 14 residues. J was trimmed by 1 base and V by 3 bases; bases with no gene match: 2. CDR3 sequence reads: CASSETGGSYEQYF. The CDR3 DNA is TGTGCCAGCAGTGAGACGGGAGGGTCCTACGAGCAGTACTTC.

This clone was counted a single time. This chain joins TRBV28 and TRBJ2-5; D is perhaps TRBD1 or TRBD2 (5 bases each). From germline, CDR1 is MDHEN and CDR2 SYDVKM. The CDR3 extends over 14 amino acids. V was cut by 10 bases and J by 0 bases, with 15 bases left in between. CDR3 nucleotides: TGTGCCACAGAGGGGTCCCGGTACCAAGAGACCCAGTACTTC. Its translation: CATEGSRYQETQYF. The variable domain in full, completed from reference TRBV28 and TRBJ2-5, reads DVKVTQSSRYLVKRTGEKVFLECVQDMDHENMFWYRQDPGLGLRLIYFSYDVKMKEKGDIPEGYSVSREKKERFSLILESASTNQTSMYLCATEGSRYQETQYFGPGTRLLVL.

The chain has TRBV28 and TRBJ2-5, with 9 bases lining up with TRBD2. V shed 3 bases and J 4 bases; nucleotides not matched to a gene: 12. CDR1 is MDHEN, CDR2 SYDVKM, per germline. This CDR3 is 17 amino acids long. The CDR3 loop reads CASSFLPKRGARETQYF. In nucleotides, the CDR3 is TGTGCCAGCAGTTTTCTCCCCAAGCGGGGGGCCAGAGAGACCCAGTACTTC.

The chain joins TRBV28 to TRBJ2-7; TRBD2 might be the D (5 bases). The germline CDR1 and CDR2 sequences are MDHEN and SYDVKM. Trimming shortened V by 5 bases and J by 0 bases, and 5 bases separated the two germline ends. The CDR3 covers 12 residues. CDR3 in amino acids: CASSRGSYEQYF. DNA for the CDR3: TGTGCCAGCAGTCGGGGCTCCTACGAGCAGTACTTC.

This clone came up a few times. The chain joins TRBV7-9 to TRBJ2-5; D unresolved. Germline V gene data show CDR1 as SEHNR and CDR2 as FQNEAQ (reference sequence). V was clipped by 2 bases and J by 1 base, with 14 bases between them. CDR3 length equals 16 residues. The CDR3 DNA reads TGTGCCAGCAGCTTAATTCAACCGGGCGGCCAAGAGACCCAGTACTTC. Its translation: CASSLIQPGGQETQYF.

This rearrangement joins TRBV9 to TRBJ2-1; D is ambiguous. Germline CDR1 and CDR2: SGDLS and YYNGEE. The CDR3 is 12 residues long. V was pared by 3 bases and J by 8 bases, with 9 bases between. Here the CDR3 DNA reads TGTGCCAGCAGCGCCCCGGCCTATGAGCAGTTCTTC. Translation: CASSAPAYEQFF.

The chain employs TRBV27 and TRBJ2-7; D possibly corresponds to TRBD1 (6 bases). CDR1 is MNHEY and CDR2 is SMNVEV in the germline V gene (reference sequence). Trimming pared 4 bases from V and 1 base from J, leaving 14 bases between. This CDR3 spans 15 amino acids. The CDR3 nucleotides are TGTGCCAGCAGTTCCTGGACAGATCTTTCCTACGAGCAGTACTTC. Protein sequence: CASSSWTDLSYEQYF.

The chain recombines TRBV28 with TRBJ2-7; 8 nucleotides align to TRBD1. The CDR3 sequence is 13 residues long. V lost 4 bases, J lost 1 base, and 0 bases stayed unmatched. Germline CDR1 is MDHEN and CDR2 is SYDVKM. The DNA for the CDR3 is TGTGCCAGCAGTTACAGGGGGTCCTACGAGCAGTACTTC. This sequence encodes CASSYRGSYEQYF.

This clone came up once. The chain is built from TRBV6-4 and TRBJ1-1; D gene unclear. Between the trimmed V and J ends, which lost 5 bases and 8 bases, there was a span of 15 bases. Per germline, CDR1 MRHNA and CDR2 SNTAGT. This CDR3 is 13 amino acids long. CDR3 loop: CASSPGRVGEAFF. The CDR3 bases are TGTGCCAGCAGTCCCGGGAGGGTCGGGGAAGCTTTCTTT.

CDR3 DNA: TGTGCCAGCACCCGACTGGGGACAGGGACCTACGAGCAGTACTTC. It encodes CASTRLGTGTYEQYF. The chain recombines TRBV28 with TRBJ2-7; 9 bases align to TRBD1. Trimming removed 7 bases from V and 2 bases from J; junction bases left unmatched: 9. Germline V CDR1 and CDR2: MDHEN, SYDVKM. The CDR3 contains 15 residues.

The chain links TRBV19 to TRBJ1-1; a possible D gene is TRBD1 (5 bases). Germline V gene sequence: CDR1 LNHDA, CDR2 SQIVND (reference sequence). The CDR3 loop spans 14 amino acids. Trimming left V 6 bases short and J 1 base short, with 12 bases between. In DNA form, the CDR3 reads TGTGCCAGTAGCATGATAACAGGGAACACTGAAGCTTTCTTT. Translation gives CASSMITGNTEAFF.

This chain connects TRBV5-1 to TRBJ2-3; the match to TRBD2 covers 11 bases. The trim removed 1 base at V and 4 bases at J, leaving 8 bases unmatched. The CDR3 sequence is 17 residues long. The V gene's germline CDR1 is SGHRS and CDR2 YFSETQ. CDR3 DNA: TGCGCCAGCAGCTTGAAAACTAGCGGGAGTCATCCAGATACGCAGTATTTT. Its translation: CASSLKTSGSHPDTQYF.

V usage is TRBV7-9 and J usage is TRBJ1-5; D remains ambiguous. The V gene lost 4 bases and the J gene lost 7 bases, with 14 bases spanning the gap. CDR3 size: 14 residues. CDR1 and CDR2 from the germline V gene are SEHNR and FQNEAQ (reference sequence). The CDR3 is CASSSASGTQPQHF. DNA of the CDR3: TGTGCCAGCAGCTCGGCGTCGGGTACCCAGCCCCAGCATTTT.

This chain connects TRBV7-2 to TRBJ1-1; D is perhaps TRBD1 (5 bases). This CDR3 is 14 amino acids long. CDR1 and CDR2 from the germline V gene are SGHTA and FQGNSA. Deletions cut 7 bases from V and 6 bases from J, with 18 bases between. The CDR3 reads CASTAGPLVAEAFF. CDR3 DNA: TGTGCCAGCACCGCGGGGCCCCTGGTCGCTGAAGCTTTCTTT.

The V and J genes are TRBV28 and TRBJ1-1, with TRBD1 identical over 7 bases. Germline V gene data show CDR1 as MDHEN and CDR2 as SYDVKM. The CDR3 is 15 residues long. The V and J ends lost 5 bases and 0 bases, in that order; junction bases with no gene match: 6. CDR3 sequence (DNA): TGTGCCAGCAGTCCCCCAACAGGGGTGAACACTGAAGCTTTCTTT. It yields the protein CASSPPTGVNTEAFF.

The rearrangement joins TRBV19 to TRBJ1-5; D not certain. V was clipped by 7 bases and J by 6 bases, with 13 bases between them. Germline-derived CDR1 and CDR2 are LNHDA and SQIVND (reference sequence). CDR3 length: 13 residues. CDR3 DNA sequence: TGTGCCAGTACCTACCGGGCGGGTCAGCCCCAGCATTTT. Amino acids: CASTYRAGQPQHF.

This clone has a single count. The chain employs TRBV5-5 and TRBJ1-1; TRBD1 might be the D (5 bases). CDR1 is SGHKS, CDR2 YYEKEE, per germline (reference sequence). The CDR3 has 16 amino acids. V was clipped by 4 bases and J by 4 bases, with 20 bases between them. This CDR3 reads CASSPREGFRPTEAFF. Here the CDR3 DNA reads TGTGCCAGCAGCCCCCGGGAGGGGTTTAGGCCCACTGAAGCTTTCTTT. Full variable domain (missing parts from reference TRBV5-5 and TRBJ1-1): DAGVTQSPTHLIKTRGQQVTLRCSPISGHKSVSWYQQVLGQGPQFIFQYYEKEERGRGNFPDRFSARQFPNYSSELNVNALLLGDSALYLCASSPREGFRPTEAFFGQGTRLTVV.

The chain has TRBV30 and TRBJ2-1, with a possible D match to TRBD2 (7 bases). The germline gives CDR1 GTSNPN, CDR2 SVGIG (reference sequence). Trimming removed 1 base from V and 8 bases from J, with 12 bases in between. The CDR3 sequence is 13 residues long. CDR3 nucleotides: TGTGCCTGGAGTGCAGGGGAGGGCCATGAGCAGTTCTTC. Translation: CAWSAGEGHEQFF.

V is TRBV4-3 and J is TRBJ1-2; a weak D match, TRBD1 (5 bases). This CDR3 comprises 15 residues. V dropped 1 base and J dropped 8 bases, with 17 bases sitting between them. Germline CDR1 and CDR2: LGHNA and YSLEER. The CDR3 loop reads CASSQGQRDGGGYTF. Here the CDR3 DNA reads TGCGCCAGCAGCCAAGGACAGCGGGATGGAGGGGGCTACACCTTC.

J is TRBJ1-1 and V is TRBV6-1; D is ambiguous. Trimming left V 1 base short and J 6 bases short, with 6 bases between. This CDR3 spans 12 amino acids. Germline CDR1 and CDR2: MNHNS and SASEGT. The CDR3 DNA reads as TGTGCCAGCAGTGAAGGGAGCCCTGAAGCTTTCTTT. This encodes CASSEGSPEAFF.

This chain uses TRBV9 with TRBJ1-2; D is undetermined. Germline V gene data show CDR1 as SGDLS and CDR2 as YYNGEE. The CDR3 spans 17 residues. Trimming removed 0 bases at V and 0 bases at J, with 15 bases between. Here the CDR3 reads CASSVALGWHTNYGYTF. The CDR3 nucleotides read TGTGCCAGCAGCGTAGCCCTAGGATGGCATACTAACTATGGCTACACCTTC.